The 13 T cell receptor beta chains below come from one sample, sequenced in a study of TIL therapy for anti-PD-1-resistant metastatic lung cancer (dated by TCRdb to about 2021). TCR beta CDR3 regions were amplified from genomic DNA by bias-controlled multiplex PCR with the immunoSEQ v3 hsTCRB kit. TCRdb re-hosts the immuneACCESS table, in-frame sequences only. Its copies lack some clones; in the studies checked, an unresolved V gene accounts for under half of them, and the cause for the rest is not known. The sample records 25,000 to 40,000 clones, about 70% of which are singletons. Approximately 2.5% of the sample is taken by the ten largest. The sample's time point label, in plain terms: pre-treatment sample, taken before nivolumab and TIL therapy. The sequencing used blood, collected at baseline. These receptors came from a woman between 30 and 79 years old with non-small cell lung cancer.

The CDR3 DNA reads TGTGCCAGCAGTACCGCCGGCTCAACTAATGAAAAACTGTTTTTT. Its protein is CASSTAGSTNEKLFF. The chain is built from TRBV25-1 and TRBJ1-4, with D unresolved. V shed 5 bases and J shed 0 bases, with 10 bases lying between them. The CDR3 is 15 amino acids. Germline V gene lookup returns CDR1 MGHDK and CDR2 SYGVNS.

The V gene is TRBV2, the J gene TRBJ2-2; no definite D call. The germline V gene encodes CDR1 SNHLY and CDR2 FYNNEI. Trimming removed 7 bases at V and 5 bases at J, with 14 bases between. CDR3 length: 14 residues. The CDR3 DNA sequence: TGTGCCAGCACCCTGAAGCCTGGGACCGGGGAGCTGTTTTTT. Its protein product is CASTLKPGTGELFF.

The chain joins TRBV5-4 to TRBJ2-7; possible D gene TRBD1, 8 bases. CDR1 and CDR2 (germline): SGHNT, YYREEE (reference sequence). The V end lost 4 bases, the J end lost 4 bases, and 27 bases lay between the germline ends. This CDR3 has 18 amino acids. Here the CDR3 reads CASSLFGGTGQIGYEQYF. In DNA form, the CDR3 reads TGTGCCAGCAGCCTCTTCGGGGGGACAGGACAAATTGGGTACGAGCAGTACTTC. Full variable domain (rest looked up from reference TRBV5-4 and TRBJ2-7): ETGVTQSPTHLIKTRGQQVTLRCSSQSGHNTVSWYQQALGQGPQFIFQYYREEENGRGNFPPRFSGLQFPNYSSELNVNALELDDSALYLCASSLFGGTGQIGYEQYFGPGTRLTVT.

A note on this clone: At the DNA level, this CDR3 is encoded by other sequences in the same sample as well. This rearrangement joins TRBV6-1 to TRBJ1-1, with a weak D call TRBD1 (6 bases). CDR3 length: 13 residues. Trimming cost V 0 bases and J 5 bases, with 7 bases left between them. Per the germline V gene, CDR1 is MNHNS and CDR2 is SASEGT. The CDR3 DNA follows: TGTGCCAGCAGTGAAGCTCAGGGGACTGAAGCTTTCTTT. This translates into CASSEAQGTEAFF.

This rearrangement joins TRBV15 to TRBJ1-4, with a weak D call TRBD1 (6 bases). The CDR3 loop spans 16 amino acids. The germline V gene has CDR1 LNHNV and CDR2 YYDKDF (reference sequence). The V gene lost 1 base and the J gene lost 0 bases, with 9 bases spanning the gap. This CDR3 reads CATSRGQAPTNEKLFF. In DNA form, the CDR3 reads TGTGCCACCAGCAGAGGACAGGCGCCAACTAATGAAAAACTGTTTTTT. Variable domain in full (rest from reference TRBV15 and TRBJ1-4): DAMVIQNPRYQVTQFGKPVTLSCSQTLNHNVMYWYQQKSSQAPKLLFHYYDKDFNNEADTPDNFQSRRPNTSFCFLDIRSPGLGDTAMYLCATSRGQAPTNEKLFFGSGTQLSVL.

The chain combines TRBV6-6 with TRBJ1-1; D not certain. The CDR3 consists of 13 residues. Trimming shortened V by 2 bases and J by 8 bases, and 12 bases separated the two germline ends. CDR1 and CDR2 from the germline V gene are MNHNY and SVGAGI (reference sequence). Written as DNA, the CDR3 is TGTGCCAGCAGTTACAACCCAACATTAGAAGCTTTCTTT. Its protein product is CASSYNPTLEAFF.

The chain combines TRBV27 with TRBJ2-3; D is undetermined. The CDR3 is 13 residues long. Trimming removed 2 bases from V and 6 bases from J, with 9 bases in between. Looked up from germline, CDR1 is MNHEY and CDR2 is SMNVEV (reference sequence). The CDR3 nucleotides are TGTGCCAGCAGTTTACAGGCCAGGGATACGCAGTATTTT. Protein sequence: CASSLQARDTQYF.

The rearrangement joins TRBV5-1 to TRBJ2-1; 12 positions agree with TRBD2. J was trimmed by 0 bases and V by 0 bases; bases with no gene match: 4. The CDR3 spans 18 residues. Germline V gives CDR1 SGHRS, CDR2 YFSETQ. CDR3 DNA: TGCGCCAGCAGCTTGGCTGTGACTAGCGGGAGCTCCTACAATGAGCAGTTCTTC. It yields the protein CASSLAVTSGSSYNEQFF.

The genes are TRBV13 and TRBJ2-3, with a possible D match to TRBD2 (5 bases). The CDR3 consists of 13 residues. Germline V CDR1 and CDR2: PRHDT, FYEKMQ (reference sequence). The V end lost 3 bases, the J end lost 6 bases, and 10 bases lay between the germline ends. CDR3 DNA: TGTGCCAGCAGCTTGCGGGCCCCGGATACGCAGTATTTT. Translated, it gives CASSLRAPDTQYF.

The CDR3 sequence is CASRSGQWNTGELFF. CDR3 sequence (DNA): TGTGCCAGCAGGTCGGGACAGTGGAACACCGGGGAGCTGTTTTTT. The gene calls are TRBV28 and TRBJ2-2, with 7 bases matching TRBD1. The V gene's germline CDR1 is MDHEN and CDR2 SYDVKM. This CDR3 has 15 amino acids. The junction had 5 bases not matched to a gene; V was cut back by 6 bases and J by 1 base.

The chain is built from TRBV5-8 and TRBJ1-3, with TRBD1 matching over 10 bases. The CDR3 covers 16 residues. CDR1 is SGHTS, CDR2 YDEGEE, per germline. V was pared by 0 bases and J by 5 bases, with 5 bases of the junction left unmatched. The CDR3 DNA reads TGTGCCAGCAGCTTGGCGGGACAGGGGAGCAGAAACACCATATATTTT. Encoded protein: CASSLAGQGSRNTIYF.

This clone was seen just once. V is TRBV6-5 and J is TRBJ2-5, with a possible D match to TRBD1 (6 bases). The assigned J gene may be wrong: the sequence end matches TRBJ2-7 better. The CDR3 runs 16 residues. The germline V gene has CDR1 MNHEY and CDR2 SVGAGI. DNA for the CDR3: TGTGCCAGCAGTTACTCGTTAACAGGGTCTGCCTACGAGCAGTACTTC. The encoded protein is CASSYSLTGSAYEQYF.

This chain connects TRBV7-9 to TRBJ2-5, with TRBD2 matching over 7 bases. V trimming: 0 bases; J trimming: 3 bases; junction bases outside the gene matches: 4. In germline, CDR1 is SEHNR, CDR2 FQNEAQ (reference sequence). There are 15 residues in the CDR3. The CDR3 spells CASSLAVAGEETQYF. The DNA of the CDR3 is TGTGCCAGCAGCTTAGCGGTTGCGGGGGAAGAGACCCAGTACTTC.